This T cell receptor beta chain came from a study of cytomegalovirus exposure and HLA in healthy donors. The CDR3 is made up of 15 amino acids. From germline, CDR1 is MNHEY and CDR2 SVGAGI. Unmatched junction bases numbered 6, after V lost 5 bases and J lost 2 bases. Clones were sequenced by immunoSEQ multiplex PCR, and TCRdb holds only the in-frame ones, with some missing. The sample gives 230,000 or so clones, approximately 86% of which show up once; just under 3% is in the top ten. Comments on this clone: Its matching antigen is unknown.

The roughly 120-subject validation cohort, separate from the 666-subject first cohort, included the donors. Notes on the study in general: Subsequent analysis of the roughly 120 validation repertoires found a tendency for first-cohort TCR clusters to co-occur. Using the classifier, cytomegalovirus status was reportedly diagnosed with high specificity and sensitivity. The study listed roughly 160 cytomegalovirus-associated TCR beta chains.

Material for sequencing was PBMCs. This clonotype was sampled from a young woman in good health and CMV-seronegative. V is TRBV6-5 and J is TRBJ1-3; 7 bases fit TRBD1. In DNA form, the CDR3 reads TGTGCCAGCAGTCGGAGGGGGCAGGCTGGAAACACCATATATTTT. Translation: CASSRRGQAGNTIYF.